Shown below are 31 T cell receptor beta chains from a single sample sequenced in a study of blood T cell repertoires in COVID-19. Here immunoSEQ multiplex PCR was the method, and the copy in TCRdb shows in-frame clones only, minus some. The data hold fewer than 70,000 clones, with 79% observed a single time. Sequencing was performed on peripheral blood. These receptor sequences come from a man aged 60 to 69 with acute or convalescent COVID-19.

The genes are TRBV6-1 and TRBJ1-2; D might be TRBD1 (5 bases). Germline CDR1 and CDR2: MNHNS and SASEGT. This CDR3 region has 14 residues. V was shortened by 0 bases and J by 4 bases, with 9 bases between the two germline ends. CDR3 sequence: CASSEAYRLYGYTF. The CDR3 DNA sequence: TGTGCCAGCAGTGAAGCCTACAGGCTCTATGGCTACACCTTC.

The chain employs TRBV27 and TRBJ1-1, with TRBD1 matching over 8 bases. Trimming cost V 10 bases and J 1 base; bases outside gene matches: 14. The V gene's germline CDR1 is MNHEY and CDR2 SMNVEV (reference sequence). The CDR3 spans 16 residues. The CDR3 sequence is CATSANPGTGNTEAFF. DNA for the CDR3: TGTGCCACCTCGGCGAACCCTGGGACAGGGAACACTGAAGCTTTCTTT.

The rearrangement uses TRBV19 and TRBJ1-3; possibly TRBD1 for D (5 bases). V was pared by 6 bases and J by 0 bases, with 12 bases between. The germline V gene has CDR1 LNHDA and CDR2 SQIVND (reference sequence). This CDR3 contains 15 residues. The CDR3 nucleotides read TGTGCCAGTAGGACGGATCAGGGCTCTGGAAACACCATATATTTT. Translating it yields CASRTDQGSGNTIYF.

This clone was picked up one time. J is TRBJ1-5 and V is TRBV2; D unresolved. The V end was cut by 5 bases, the J end by 5 bases, with 13 bases between. The germline V gene has CDR1 SNHLY and CDR2 FYNNEI. The CDR3 is made up of 14 amino acids. The CDR3 bases are TGTGCCAGCAGTAGGGAGTCAGGAGATCAGCCCCAGCATTTT. This translates into CASSRESGDQPQHF. The entire variable domain, with the rest obtained from reference TRBV2 and TRBJ1-5, is as follows: EPEVTQTPSHQVTQMGQEVILRCVPISNHLYFYWYRQILGQKVEFLVSFYNNEISEKSEIFDDQFSVERPDGSNFTLKIRSTKLEDSAMYFCASSRESGDQPQHFGDGTRLSIL.

The rearrangement links TRBV12-5 to TRBJ2-2; 11 bases line up with TRBD2. This CDR3 has 17 amino acids. The J segment lost 4 bases and the V segment lost 1 base, leaving 5 bases of the junction unmatched. The germline gives CDR1 LGHNT, CDR2 FRNRAP. DNA of the CDR3: TGTGCTAGTGGTTTGGCCCGGCTAGCGGGGGGCACCGGGGAGCTGTTTTTT. It is translated as CASGLARLAGGTGELFF. Together with reference TRBV12-5 and TRBJ2-2, the CDR3 gives the full variable domain: DARVTQTPRHKVTEMGQEVTMRCQPILGHNTVFWYRQTMMQGLELLAYFRNRAPLDDSGMPKDRFSAEMPDATLATLKIQPSEPRDSAVYFCASGLARLAGGTGELFFGEGSRLTVL.

The chain joins TRBV7-9 to TRBJ2-1; possibly TRBD1 for D (6 bases). The CDR3 totals 15 residues. Germline V lookup: CDR1 SEHNR, CDR2 FQNEAQ (reference sequence). V lost 1 base and J lost 2, with 9 bases in between. CDR3 residues: CASSLVGGTYNEQFF. Here the CDR3 DNA reads TGTGCCAGCAGCTTAGTAGGGGGAACCTACAATGAGCAGTTCTTC. The complete variable domain, with remaining parts taken from reference TRBV7-9 and TRBJ2-1, reads DTGVSQNPRHKITKRGQNVTFRCDPISEHNRLYWYRQTLGQGPEFLTYFQNEAQLEKSRLLSDRFSAERPKGSFSTLEIQRTEQGDSAMYLCASSLVGGTYNEQFFGPGTRLTVL.

As regards this clone: At the DNA level, this CDR3 is encoded by other sequences in the same sample as well. V and J are TRBV18 and TRBJ2-3, with 9 bases lining up with TRBD1. J gave up 1 base and V 6 bases, and 5 bases lay outside the gene matches. The CDR3 covers 15 residues. Germline CDR1 and CDR2: KGHSH and LQKENI. This CDR3 is CASSLGQGRTDTQYF. CDR3 sequence (DNA): TGTGCCAGCTCCCTGGGACAGGGACGCACAGATACGCAGTATTTT.

The rearrangement joins TRBV15 to TRBJ1-2; TRBD1 matches 8 bases. This CDR3 is 13 amino acids long. Per the germline V gene, CDR1 is LNHNV and CDR2 is YYDKDF (reference sequence). Trimming cost V 5 bases and J 4 bases; bases outside gene matches: 3. In nucleotides, the CDR3 is TGTGCCACCAGCGGGGGACAGGTCTATGGCTACACCTTC. This translates into CATSGGQVYGYTF.

This chain links TRBV7-8 with TRBJ1-1; perhaps TRBD1 as D (6 bases). Germline CDR1 SGHVS, CDR2 FQNEAQ. CDR3 length: 14 residues. The germline V and J ends were trimmed by 9 bases and 3 bases, with 17 bases remaining between them. CDR3 sequence (DNA): TGTGCCAGTAAACTCCAGGGGAAGGACACTGAAGCTTTCTTT. Amino acids: CASKLQGKDTEAFF.

The chain joins TRBV7-9 to TRBJ2-7; 8 bases are a match to TRBD2. CDR3 size: 11 residues. Per germline, CDR1 SEHNR and CDR2 FQNEAQ (reference sequence). Germline trimming cut 5 bases from V and 7 bases from J; bases unmatched to any gene: 1. In DNA form, the CDR3 reads TGTGCCAGCAGCCCGGGGGGGGAGCAGTACTTC. The encoded protein is CASSPGGEQYF.

The gene calls are TRBV11-2 and TRBJ2-3; 8 bases match TRBD1. This CDR3 has 18 residues. Germline-derived CDR1 and CDR2 are SGHAT and FQNNGV. Trimming took 1 base from V and 2 from J; bases not matched to a gene: 11. Written as DNA, the CDR3 is TGTGCCAGCAGCTTAGGCCCCCTCAGGACAGGGCCCACAGATACGCAGTATTTT. This gives the protein CASSLGPLRTGPTDTQYF.

The chain joins TRBV7-8 to TRBJ2-1; perhaps TRBD2 as D (5 bases). Germline V gives CDR1 SGHVS, CDR2 FQNEAQ. CDR3 size: 14 residues. V was shortened by 5 bases and J by 8 bases, with 16 bases between the two germline ends. This CDR3 reads CASSPTPTRYEQFF. The CDR3 DNA is TGTGCCAGCAGCCCCACACCCACTAGATATGAGCAGTTCTTC.

This chain uses TRBV11-2 with TRBJ1-3; D is uncertain. Per germline, CDR1 SGHAT and CDR2 FQNNGV. V was shortened by 5 bases and J by 2 bases, with 10 bases between the two germline ends. The CDR3 extends over 14 amino acids. Here the CDR3 reads CASSQYQAGNTIYF. For the CDR3, the DNA is TGTGCCAGCAGCCAATACCAGGCTGGAAACACCATATATTTT.

The chain links TRBV9 to TRBJ1-2, with 9 bases matching TRBD1. The germline gives CDR1 SGDLS, CDR2 YYNGEE. J gave up 8 bases and V 2 bases, and 10 bases lay outside the gene matches. There are 15 residues in the CDR3. CDR3 loop: CASSVLPGQGEGYTF. CDR3 nucleotides: TGTGCCAGCAGCGTGCTTCCGGGACAGGGAGAGGGCTACACCTTC.

The chain uses TRBV11-2 and TRBJ2-5; 11 nucleotides align to TRBD2. CDR3 length: 15 residues. The trim removed 5 bases at V and 2 bases at J, leaving 4 bases unmatched. Per the germline V gene, CDR1 is SGHAT and CDR2 is FQNNGV. The CDR3 here is CASSRRLAGQETQYF. Here the CDR3 DNA reads TGTGCCAGCAGCCGACGACTAGCGGGGCAAGAGACCCAGTACTTC.

This chain uses TRBV18 with TRBJ2-5; tentative D call: TRBD1 (5 bases). The germline gives CDR1 KGHSH, CDR2 LQKENI. CDR3 size: 17 residues. Deletions cut 0 bases from V and 5 bases from J, with 19 bases between. The CDR3 protein is CASSPPKDTRNWETQYF. CDR3 in DNA: TGTGCCAGCTCACCACCTAAGGACACACGGAATTGGGAGACCCAGTACTTC.

The DNA for the CDR3 is TGTGCCAGTAGTATTCTAGGGACAGGGAGCGAGCAGTACTTC. Protein product: CASSILGTGSEQYF. The chain uses TRBV19 and TRBJ2-7, with 9 bases fitting TRBD1. The V gene end was trimmed by 3 bases and the J gene end by 6 bases; junction bases not matched to a gene: 6. Germline CDR1 LNHDA, CDR2 SQIVND (reference sequence). The CDR3 extends over 14 amino acids.

The chain couples TRBV5-1 to TRBJ1-4, with a possible D match to TRBD1 (5 bases). This CDR3 spans 14 amino acids. Trimming took 4 bases from V and 0 from J, leaving 7 bases between them. The germline V gene has CDR1 SGHRS and CDR2 YFSETQ. Written as DNA, the CDR3 is TGCGCCAGCAGCCCCAGGGCAACTAATGAAAAACTGTTTTTT. This encodes CASSPRATNEKLFF.

This clone was found a few times. CDR3 protein: CASSLKSGGTLYNEQFF. Here the CDR3 DNA reads TGTGCCAGCAGCTTAAAGTCGGGCGGGACCCTCTACAATGAGCAGTTCTTC. The rearrangement uses TRBV7-9 and TRBJ2-1; tentatively, D is TRBD2 (6 bases). Trimming removed 2 bases at V and 3 bases at J, with 17 bases between. The CDR3 length is 17 residues. Germline CDR1 SEHNR, CDR2 FQNEAQ (reference sequence).

The chain is built from TRBV21-1 and TRBJ2-1; the table's D call TRBD1 went unverified against the DNA. TRBV21-1 is flagged as a pseudogene. This CDR3 has 13 residues. CDR3 sequence: CASPPGQDNEQFF. For the CDR3, the DNA is TGTGCTTCGCCCCCCGGACAGGACAATGAGCAGTTCTTC.

This clone has just a few counts. The chain recombines TRBV23-1 with TRBJ2-1; 7 positions match TRBD1. TRBV23-1 is an ORF; its function is uncertain. The V and J ends lost 0 bases and 4 bases, in that order; junction bases with no gene match: 6. The CDR3 has 16 residues. CDR3: CASSQSWTGWYNEQFF. The CDR3 region has the DNA TGCGCCAGCAGTCAATCTTGGACAGGTTGGTACAATGAGCAGTTCTTC.

The chain joins TRBV12-3 or TRBV12-4 to TRBJ2-7, with a weak D call TRBD1 (6 bases). CDR3 size: 11 residues. V gave up 5 bases and J gave up 6 bases, with 8 bases separating them. The CDR3 DNA follows: TGTGCCAGCAGTAAAGGGGGCGAGCAGTACTTC. It is translated as CASSKGGEQYF.

The chain has TRBV5-1 and TRBJ1-2; TRBD1 aligns across 7 bases. The CDR3 is made up of 15 amino acids. The V gene's germline CDR1 is SGHRS and CDR2 YFSETQ. Trimming at V came to 5 bases and at J to 4 bases, leaving 11 bases not matched to a gene. In nucleotides, the CDR3 is TGCGCCAGCAGATCCAGACAGGGCCTCCCCTATGGCTACACCTTC. It translates to CASRSRQGLPYGYTF.

This clone came up a few times. The chain links TRBV7-9 to TRBJ2-5; D is uncertain. The germline V and J ends were trimmed by 2 bases and 2 bases, with 9 bases remaining between them. CDR3 length equals 14 residues. Germline CDR1 SEHNR, CDR2 FQNEAQ (reference sequence). The CDR3, as DNA: TGTGCCAGCAGCTTATCCCGACTTCAAGAGACCCAGTACTTC. Translating gives CASSLSRLQETQYF.

The V call is TRBV24-1, the J call TRBJ2-2, with 7 bases lining up with TRBD1. V shed 12 bases and J 2 bases; nucleotides not matched to a gene: 5. The length of the CDR3 is 13 residues. The germline V gene encodes CDR1 KGHDR and CDR2 SFDVKD. In nucleotides, the CDR3 is TGTGCCTCTAGGGACAGCAACACCGGGGAGCTGTTTTTT. Translation: CASRDSNTGELFF.

The chain carries TRBV5-6 and TRBJ2-7; 14 positions agree with TRBD2. CDR3 length: 17 residues. Germline V lookup: CDR1 SGHDT, CDR2 YYEEEE. The V segment lost 4 bases and the J segment 3 bases; nucleotides outside the gene matches: 9. The CDR3 coding sequence is TGTGCCAGCAGCGCCCTTGGGGGGACTAGCGGGGGCTACGAGCAGTACTTC. Amino acid sequence: CASSALGGTSGGYEQYF.

This chain connects TRBV2 to TRBJ1-6; D gene ambiguous. The V end lost 0 bases, the J end lost 5 bases, and 11 bases lay between the germline ends. Germline V gives CDR1 SNHLY, CDR2 FYNNEI. The CDR3 is 16 amino acids. This CDR3 reads CASSEAALRDNSPLHF. The DNA for the CDR3 is TGTGCCAGCAGTGAAGCGGCCCTGCGGGATAATTCACCCCTCCACTTT.

The chain uses TRBV30 and TRBJ2-6, with D maybe TRBD1 (6 bases). CDR3 size: 14 residues. Germline assignment: CDR1 GTSNPN and CDR2 SVGIG (reference sequence). Trimming took off 3 bases at V and 2 bases at J, with 8 bases between the two ends. The CDR3 protein is CAWRNRAGANVLTF. As DNA, the CDR3 is TGTGCCTGGAGGAACAGGGCTGGGGCCAACGTCCTGACTTTC. Full variable domain (missing parts from reference TRBV30 and TRBJ2-6): SQTIHQWPATLVQPVGSPLSLECTVEGTSNPNLYWYRQAAGRGLQLLFYSVGIGQISSEVPQNLSASRPQDRQFILSSKKLLLSDSGFYLCAWRNRAGANVLTFGAGSRLTVL.

This clone was counted a single time. This rearrangement joins TRBV2 to TRBJ1-5; TRBD1 might be the D (5 bases). The CDR3 runs 14 residues. Trimming took 1 base from V and 5 from J, leaving 9 bases between them. Looked up from germline, CDR1 is SNHLY and CDR2 is FYNNEI. CDR3 sequence reads: CASSEESGYQPQHF. The CDR3 region has the DNA TGTGCCAGCAGTGAAGAGTCAGGGTATCAGCCCCAGCATTTT. Variable domain in full (rest from reference TRBV2 and TRBJ1-5): EPEVTQTPSHQVTQMGQEVILRCVPISNHLYFYWYRQILGQKVEFLVSFYNNEISEKSEIFDDQFSVERPDGSNFTLKIRSTKLEDSAMYFCASSEESGYQPQHFGDGTRLSIL.

This clone has just a few counts. V gene TRBV2 combines with J gene TRBJ2-1; D unclear. The ends were cut back, 4 bases at V and 6 bases at J, with 10 bases in the middle. Germline lookup yields CDR1 SNHLY and CDR2 FYNNEI. The length of the CDR3 is 13 residues. The CDR3 DNA sequence: TGTGCCAGCAGTGTCCAGCGAGGCAATGAGCAGTTCTTC. Translated: CASSVQRGNEQFF.

The chain uses TRBV12-3 or TRBV12-4 and TRBJ2-7; D is unresolved. CDR3 length: 13 residues. V gave up 3 bases and J gave up 2 bases, with 8 bases separating them. CDR3 protein: CASSFHTTYEQYF. The DNA of the CDR3 is TGTGCCAGCAGTTTTCACACTACCTACGAGCAGTACTTC.